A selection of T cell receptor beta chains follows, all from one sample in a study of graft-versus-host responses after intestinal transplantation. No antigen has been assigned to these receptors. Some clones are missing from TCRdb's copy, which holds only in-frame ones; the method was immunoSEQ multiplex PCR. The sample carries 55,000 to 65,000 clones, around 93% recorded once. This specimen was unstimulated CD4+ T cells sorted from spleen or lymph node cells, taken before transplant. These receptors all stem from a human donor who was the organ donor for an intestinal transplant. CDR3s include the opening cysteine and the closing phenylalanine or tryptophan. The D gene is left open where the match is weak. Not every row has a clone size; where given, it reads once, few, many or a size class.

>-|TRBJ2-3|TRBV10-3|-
CAISGARGRDTQYF
TGTGCCATCAGTGGGGCGAGAGGAAGAGATACGCAGTATTTT
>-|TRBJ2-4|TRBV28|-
CASSLLGGQVGNIQYF
TGTGCCAGCAGTTTATTGGGGGGGCAGGTCGGAAACATTCAGTACTTC
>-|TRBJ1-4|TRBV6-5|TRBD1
CASSYSGTGEKLFF
TGTGCCAGCAGTTACTCCGGGACAGGCGAAAAACTGTTTTTT
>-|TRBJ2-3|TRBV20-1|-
CSAPPSDTQYF
TGCAGTGCCCCCCCCTCTGATACGCAGTATTTT
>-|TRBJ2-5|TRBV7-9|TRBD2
CASSLGLAQETQYF
TGTGCCAGCAGCCTGGGACTAGCCCAAGAGACCCAGTACTTC
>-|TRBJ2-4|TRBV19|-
CASSTRLTYDKNIQYF
TGTGCCAGTAGTACCCGACTGACGTACGACAAAAACATTCAGTACTTC
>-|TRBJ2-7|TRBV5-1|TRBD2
CASSLRFSGGANEQYF
TGCGCCAGCAGCTTGAGGTTCAGCGGGGGGGCTAACGAGCAGTACTTC
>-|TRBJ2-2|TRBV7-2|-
CASSLMGGGPMATGELFF
TGTGCCAGCAGCTTAATGGGGGGGGGCCCGATGGCCACCGGGGAGCTGTTTTTT
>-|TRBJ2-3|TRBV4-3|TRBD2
CASSQDRGLAAGLTDTQYF
TGCGCCAGCAGCCAAGATCGGGGACTAGCGGCCGGGCTTACAGATACGCAGTATTTT
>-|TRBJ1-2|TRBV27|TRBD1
CASSPRTGHGYTF
TGTGCCAGCAGTCCGAGGACAGGGCATGGCTACACCTTC
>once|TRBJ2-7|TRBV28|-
CASSLKTGTYEQYF
TGTGCCAGCAGCCTTAAAACAGGGACCTACGAGCAGTACTTC
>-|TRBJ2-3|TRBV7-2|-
CASSFGTRGLTDTQYF
TGTGCCAGCAGCTTTGGAACGAGGGGACTTACAGATACGCAGTATTTT
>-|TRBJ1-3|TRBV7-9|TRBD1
CASSLALDRGVNTIYF
TGTGCCAGCAGCTTAGCCCTAGACAGGGGAGTAAACACCATATATTTT
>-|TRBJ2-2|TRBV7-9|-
CASSLGTTNTGELFF
TGTGCCAGCAGCTTAGGTACTACGAACACCGGGGAGCTGTTTTTT
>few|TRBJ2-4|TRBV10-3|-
CAINSVHSWNIQYF
TGTGCCATCAACTCGGTCCATAGTTGGAACATTCAGTACTTC
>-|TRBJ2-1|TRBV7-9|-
CASSLSVVAEPYNEQFF
TGTGCCAGCAGCTTATCCGTTGTAGCGGAGCCCTACAATGAGCAGTTCTTC
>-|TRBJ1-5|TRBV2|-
CASNSGGGQPQHF
TGTGCCAGCAACTCTGGGGGAGGTCAGCCCCAGCATTTT
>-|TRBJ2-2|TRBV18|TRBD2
CASSPRSAGGPRTGELFF
TGTGCCAGCTCACCACGTTCAGCGGGGGGGCCAAGGACCGGGGAGCTGTTTTTT
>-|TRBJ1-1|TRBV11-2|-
CASSLEGDSYTEAFF
TGTGCCAGCAGCTTAGAGGGCGACAGTTACACTGAAGCTTTCTTT
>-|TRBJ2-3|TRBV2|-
CASSSVGGPGDTQYF
TGTGCCAGCAGCTCTGTGGGGGGCCCAGGAGATACGCAGTATTTT
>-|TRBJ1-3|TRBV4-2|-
CASSQEGRGGNTIYF
TGTGCCAGCAGCCAAGAGGGACGGGGTGGAAACACCATATATTTT
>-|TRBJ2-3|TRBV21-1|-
CASSKARERPIDTQYF
TGTGCCAGCAGCAAAGCGCGGGAAAGGCCCATCGATACGCAGTATTTT
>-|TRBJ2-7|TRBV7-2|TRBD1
CASSRDRGSGRFYEQYF
TGTGCCAGCAGCAGGGACAGGGGGAGTGGGCGGTTCTACGAGCAGTACTTC
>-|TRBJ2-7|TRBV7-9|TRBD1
CASSLARTGSGEQYF
TGTGCCAGCAGCTTAGCGAGGACAGGGTCTGGGGAGCAGTACTTC
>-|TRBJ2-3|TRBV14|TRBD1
CASSPLDRGADTQYF
TGTGCCAGCAGCCCCCTAGACAGGGGGGCAGATACGCAGTATTTT
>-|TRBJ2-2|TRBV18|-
CASSLGQVNTGELFF
TGTGCCAGCTCACTGGGGCAGGTCAACACCGGGGAGCTGTTTTTT
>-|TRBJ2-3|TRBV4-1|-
CASSLPLDTQYF
TGCGCCAGCAGTCTCCCGTTAGATACGCAGTATTTT
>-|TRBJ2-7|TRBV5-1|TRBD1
CASSPWTGAAYEQYF
TGCGCCAGCAGCCCATGGACAGGGGCAGCCTACGAGCAGTACTTC
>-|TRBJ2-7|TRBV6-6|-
CASSYSTRGPYEQYF
TGTGCCAGCAGTTACTCGACCAGGGGTCCCTACGAGCAGTACTTC
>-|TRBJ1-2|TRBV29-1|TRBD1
CSVDRGQDSSYSYGYTF
TGCAGCGTTGATCGGGGACAGGACAGTTCCTATTCCTATGGCTACACCTTC
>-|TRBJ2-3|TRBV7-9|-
CASSPRGRRGGDTDTQYF
TGTGCCAGCAGCCCAAGGGGGAGGCGCGGGGGAGACACAGATACGCAGTATTTT
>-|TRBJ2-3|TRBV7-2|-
CASSLDSGLPTDTQYF
TGTGCCAGCAGCTTAGATTCGGGGTTACCCACAGATACGCAGTATTTT
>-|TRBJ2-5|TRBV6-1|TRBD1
CASSESTGPETQYF
TGTGCCAGCAGTGAATCGACAGGGCCAGAGACCCAGTACTTC
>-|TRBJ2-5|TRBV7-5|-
CLVGTSEETQYF
TGCCTAGTCGGGACTAGCGAAGAGACCCAGTACTTC
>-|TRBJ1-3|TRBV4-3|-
CASSQEPGRAPGNTIYF
TGCGCCAGCAGCCAAGAGCCGGGCAGGGCGCCTGGAAACACCATATATTTT
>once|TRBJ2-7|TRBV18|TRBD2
CASSPWGVSGGTYEQYF
TGTGCCAGCTCACCATGGGGCGTGAGCGGGGGCACCTACGAGCAGTACTTC
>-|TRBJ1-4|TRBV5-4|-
CASSLNVGGGSGELFF
TGTGCCAGCAGCTTGAATGTCGGGGGTGGGTCAGGGGAACTGTTTTTT
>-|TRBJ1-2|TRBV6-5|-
CASNDVQTGNYGYTF
TGTGCCAGCAACGACGTACAGACTGGCAACTATGGCTACACCTTC
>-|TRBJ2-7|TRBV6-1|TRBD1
CASSEEGTVLYEQYF
TGTGCCAGCAGTGAAGAGGGGACAGTCCTCTACGAGCAGTACTTC
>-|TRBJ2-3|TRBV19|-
CASSIEGGPDTQYF
TGTGCCAGTAGTATAGAGGGGGGCCCAGATACGCAGTATTTT
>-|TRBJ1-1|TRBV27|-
CASSLRSGNTEAFF
TGTGCCAGCAGTTTACGTTCTGGGAACACTGAAGCTTTCTTT